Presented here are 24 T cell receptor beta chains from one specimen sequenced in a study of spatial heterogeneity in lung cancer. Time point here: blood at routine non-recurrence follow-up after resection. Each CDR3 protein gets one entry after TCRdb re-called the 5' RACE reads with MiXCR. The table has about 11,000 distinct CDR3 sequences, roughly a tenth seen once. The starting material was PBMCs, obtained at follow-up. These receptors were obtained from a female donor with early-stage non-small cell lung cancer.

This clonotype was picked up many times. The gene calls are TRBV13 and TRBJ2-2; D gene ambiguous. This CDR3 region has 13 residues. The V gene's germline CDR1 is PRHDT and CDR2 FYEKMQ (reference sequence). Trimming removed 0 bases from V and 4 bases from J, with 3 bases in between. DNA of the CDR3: TGTGCCAGCAGCTTAGGTCCCACCGGGGAGCTGTTTTTT. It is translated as CASSLGPTGELFF. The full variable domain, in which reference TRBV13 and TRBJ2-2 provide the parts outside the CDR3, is AAGVIQSPRHLIKEKRETATLKCYPIPRHDTVYWYQQGPGQDPQFLISFYEKMQSDKGSIPDRFSAQQFSDYHSELNMSSLELGDSALYFCASSLGPTGELFFGEGSRLTVL.

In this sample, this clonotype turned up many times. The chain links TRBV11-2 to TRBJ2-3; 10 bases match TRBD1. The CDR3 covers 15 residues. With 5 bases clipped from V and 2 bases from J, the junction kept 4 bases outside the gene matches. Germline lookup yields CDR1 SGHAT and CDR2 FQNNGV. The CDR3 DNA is TGTGCCAGCAGCCGGGACAGGGGATCCACAGATACGCAGTATTTT. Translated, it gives CASSRDRGSTDTQYF.

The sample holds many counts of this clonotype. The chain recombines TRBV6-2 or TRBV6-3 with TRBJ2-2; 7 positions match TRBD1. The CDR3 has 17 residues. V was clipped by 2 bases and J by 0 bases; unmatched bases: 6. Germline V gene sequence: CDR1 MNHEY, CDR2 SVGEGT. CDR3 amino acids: CASSYHGQVANTGELFF. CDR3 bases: TGTGCCAGCAGTTACCACGGACAGGTGGCGAACACCGGGGAGCTGTTTTTT.

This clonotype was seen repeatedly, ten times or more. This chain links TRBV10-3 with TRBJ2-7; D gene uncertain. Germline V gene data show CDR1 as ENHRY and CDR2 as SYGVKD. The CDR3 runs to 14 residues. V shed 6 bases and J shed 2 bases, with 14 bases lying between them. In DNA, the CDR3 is TGTGCCATCAGGACCGGGCTACCTACCTACGAGCAGTACTTC. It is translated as CAIRTGLPTYEQYF.

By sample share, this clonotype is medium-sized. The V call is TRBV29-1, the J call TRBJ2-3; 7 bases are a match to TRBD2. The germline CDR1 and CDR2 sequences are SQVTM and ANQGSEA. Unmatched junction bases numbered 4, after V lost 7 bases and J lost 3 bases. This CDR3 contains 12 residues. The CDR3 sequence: CSAIAGTDTQYF. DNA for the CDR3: TGCAGCGCCATAGCGGGTACAGATACGCAGTATTTT.

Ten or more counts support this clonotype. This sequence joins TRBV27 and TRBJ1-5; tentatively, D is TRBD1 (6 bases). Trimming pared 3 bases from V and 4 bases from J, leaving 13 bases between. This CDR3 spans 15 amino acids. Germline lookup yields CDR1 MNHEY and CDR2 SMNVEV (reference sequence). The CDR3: CASSFFSQGNQPQHF. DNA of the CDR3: TGTGCCAGCAGTTTCTTTTCGCAGGGGAATCAGCCCCAGCATTTT.

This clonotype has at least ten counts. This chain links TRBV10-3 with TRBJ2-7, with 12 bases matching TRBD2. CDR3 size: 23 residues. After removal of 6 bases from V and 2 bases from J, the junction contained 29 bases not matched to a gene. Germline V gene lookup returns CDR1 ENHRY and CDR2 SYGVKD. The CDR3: CAIRTTAAGASETSGSRAYEQYF. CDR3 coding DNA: TGTGCCATCAGAACAACGGCGGCGGGGGCTTCTGAGACTAGCGGGAGCCGGGCCTACGAGCAGTACTTC.

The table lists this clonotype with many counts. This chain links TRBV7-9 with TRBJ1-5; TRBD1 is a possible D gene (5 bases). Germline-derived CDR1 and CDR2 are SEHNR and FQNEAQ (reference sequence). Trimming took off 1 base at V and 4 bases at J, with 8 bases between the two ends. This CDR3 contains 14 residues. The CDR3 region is CASSLDPGNQPQHF. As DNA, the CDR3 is TGTGCCAGCAGCTTAGATCCAGGGAATCAGCCCCAGCATTTT.

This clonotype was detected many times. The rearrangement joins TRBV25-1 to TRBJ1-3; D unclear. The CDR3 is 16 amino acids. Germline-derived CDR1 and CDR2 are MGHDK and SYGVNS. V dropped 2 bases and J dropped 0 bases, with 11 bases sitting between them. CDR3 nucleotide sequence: TGTGCCAGCAGTGAACTTGGGAGTCGCTCTGGAAACACCATATATTTT. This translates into CASSELGSRSGNTIYF. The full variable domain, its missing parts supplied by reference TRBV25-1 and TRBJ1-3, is EADIYQTPRYLVIGTGKKITLECSQTMGHDKMYWYQQDPGMELHLIHYSYGVNSTEKGDLSSESTVSRIRTEHFPLTLESARPSHTSQYLCASSELGSRSGNTIYFGEGSWLTVV.

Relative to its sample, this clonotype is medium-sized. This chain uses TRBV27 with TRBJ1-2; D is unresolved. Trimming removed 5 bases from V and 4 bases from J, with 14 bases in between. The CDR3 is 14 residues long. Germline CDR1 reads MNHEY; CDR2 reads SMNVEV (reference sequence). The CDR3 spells CASSGRPKSYGYTF. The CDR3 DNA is TGTGCCAGCAGTGGACGGCCAAAAAGCTATGGCTACACCTTC.

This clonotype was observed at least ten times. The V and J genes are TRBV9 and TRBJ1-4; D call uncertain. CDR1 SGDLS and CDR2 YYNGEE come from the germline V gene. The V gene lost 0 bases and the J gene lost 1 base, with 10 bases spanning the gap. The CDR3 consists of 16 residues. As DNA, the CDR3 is TGTGCCAGCAGCGTAGGTTTTACGGTAACTAATGAAAAACTGTTTTTT. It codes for CASSVGFTVTNEKLFF. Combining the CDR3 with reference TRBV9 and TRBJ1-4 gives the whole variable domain DSGVTQTPKHLITATGQRVTLRCSPRSGDLSVYWYQQSLDQGLQFLIQYYNGEERAKGNILERFSAQQFPDLHSELNLSSLELGDSALYFCASSVGFTVTNEKLFFGSGTQLSVL.

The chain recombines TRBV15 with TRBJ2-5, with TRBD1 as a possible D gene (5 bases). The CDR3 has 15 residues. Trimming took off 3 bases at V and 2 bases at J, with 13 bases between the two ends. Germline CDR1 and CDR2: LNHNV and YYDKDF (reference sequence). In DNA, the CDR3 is TGTGCCACCAGCAGGCACAGGACCAATCAAGAGACCCAGTACTTC. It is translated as CATSRHRTNQETQYF.

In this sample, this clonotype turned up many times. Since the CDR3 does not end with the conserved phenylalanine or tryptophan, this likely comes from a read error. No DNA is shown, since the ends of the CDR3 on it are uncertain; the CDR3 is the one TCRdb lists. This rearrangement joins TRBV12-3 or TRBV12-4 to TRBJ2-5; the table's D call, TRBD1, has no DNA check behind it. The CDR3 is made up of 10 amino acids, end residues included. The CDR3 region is CASSPEGKQV.

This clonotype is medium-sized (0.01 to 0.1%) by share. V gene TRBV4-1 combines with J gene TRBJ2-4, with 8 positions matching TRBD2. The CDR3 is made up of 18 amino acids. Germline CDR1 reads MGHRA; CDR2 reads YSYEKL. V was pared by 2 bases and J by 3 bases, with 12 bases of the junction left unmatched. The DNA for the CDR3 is TGCGCCAGCAGCCAACTAGAAGGTGGTAGCGGGGTCAAAAACATTCAGTACTTC. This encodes CASSQLEGGSGVKNIQYF.

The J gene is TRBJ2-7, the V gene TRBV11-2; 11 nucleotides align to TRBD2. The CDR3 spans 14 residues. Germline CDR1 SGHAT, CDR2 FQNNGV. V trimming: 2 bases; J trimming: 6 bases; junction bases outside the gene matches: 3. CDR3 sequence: CASSLTSGSGEQYF. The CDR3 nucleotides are TGTGCCAGCAGCTTAACTAGCGGGAGCGGCGAGCAGTACTTC.

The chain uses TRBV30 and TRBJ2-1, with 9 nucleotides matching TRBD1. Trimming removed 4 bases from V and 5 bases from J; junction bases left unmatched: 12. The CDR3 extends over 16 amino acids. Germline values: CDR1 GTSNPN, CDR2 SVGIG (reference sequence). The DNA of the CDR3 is TGTGCCTGGACACCAAAGCGGACAGGGGCGCACAATGAGCAGTTCTTC. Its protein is CAWTPKRTGAHNEQFF.

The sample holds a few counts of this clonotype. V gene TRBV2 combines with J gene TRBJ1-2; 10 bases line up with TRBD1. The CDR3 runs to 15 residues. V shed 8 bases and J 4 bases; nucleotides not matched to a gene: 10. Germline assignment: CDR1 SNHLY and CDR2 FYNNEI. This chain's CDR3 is CASGADRGQGYGYTF. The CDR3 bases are TGTGCCAGCGGGGCTGACAGGGGGCAAGGCTATGGCTACACCTTC.

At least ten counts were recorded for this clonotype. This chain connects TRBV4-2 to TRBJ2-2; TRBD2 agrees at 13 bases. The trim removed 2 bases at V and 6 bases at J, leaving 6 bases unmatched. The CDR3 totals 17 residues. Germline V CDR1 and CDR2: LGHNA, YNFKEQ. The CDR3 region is CASSQLGLAGDPGELFF. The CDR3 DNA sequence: TGTGCCAGCAGCCAACTAGGACTAGCGGGAGACCCCGGGGAGCTGTTTTTT.

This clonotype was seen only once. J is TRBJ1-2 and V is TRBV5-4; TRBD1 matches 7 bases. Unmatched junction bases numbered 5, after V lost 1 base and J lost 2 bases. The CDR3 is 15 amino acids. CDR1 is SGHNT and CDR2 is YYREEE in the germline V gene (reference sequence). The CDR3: CASSLTQGGNYGYTF. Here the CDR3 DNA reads TGTGCCAGCAGCTTGACACAAGGGGGCAACTATGGCTACACCTTC.

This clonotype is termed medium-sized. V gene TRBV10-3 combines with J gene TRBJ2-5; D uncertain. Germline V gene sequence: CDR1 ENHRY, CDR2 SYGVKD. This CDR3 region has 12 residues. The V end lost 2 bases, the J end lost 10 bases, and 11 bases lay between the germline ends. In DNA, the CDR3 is TGTGCCATCAGTGAGCCTGACCGGATCCAGTACTTC. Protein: CAISEPDRIQYF.

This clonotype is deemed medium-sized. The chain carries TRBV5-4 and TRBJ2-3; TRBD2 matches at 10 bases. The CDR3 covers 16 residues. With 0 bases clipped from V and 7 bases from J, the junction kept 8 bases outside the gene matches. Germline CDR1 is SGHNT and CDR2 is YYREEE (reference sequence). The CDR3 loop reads CASSLEASGRGNTQYF. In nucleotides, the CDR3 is TGTGCCAGCAGCTTGGAGGCGAGCGGGAGGGGCAATACGCAGTATTTT.

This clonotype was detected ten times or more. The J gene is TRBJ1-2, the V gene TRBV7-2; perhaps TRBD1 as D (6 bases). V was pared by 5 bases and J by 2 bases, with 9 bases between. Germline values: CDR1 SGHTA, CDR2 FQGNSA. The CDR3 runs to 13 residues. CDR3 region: CASSMTGNYGYTF. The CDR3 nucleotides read TGTGCCAGCAGCATGACAGGAAACTATGGCTACACCTTC.

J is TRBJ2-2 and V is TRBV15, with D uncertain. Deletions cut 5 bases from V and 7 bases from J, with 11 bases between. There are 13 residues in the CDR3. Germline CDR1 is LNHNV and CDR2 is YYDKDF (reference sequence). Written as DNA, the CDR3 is TGTGCCACCAGCGGAAGACTGAGCGGGGAGCTGTTTTTT. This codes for CATSGRLSGELFF.

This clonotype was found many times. Written as DNA, the CDR3 is TGTGCCAGCAGTTACTCCCGTGGGGCTGGGGCCAACGTCCTGACTTTC. Protein product: CASSYSRGAGANVLTF. This chain connects TRBV6-5 to TRBJ2-6; unclear D gene. V was cut by 0 bases and J by 2 bases, with 8 bases left in between. The CDR3 loop spans 16 amino acids. Germline lookup yields CDR1 MNHEY and CDR2 SVGAGI.